This TCR beta chain came from a study of cytomegalovirus exposure and HLA in healthy donors. General study findings and limits: In an earlier analysis, in 540 or so donors, most V segments appeared productive either ~90% or ~30% of the time. A later look showed TCR association rates differing by HLA locus, highest for DRB1 and lowest for HLA-C.

This clone has just a few counts. As yet, its antigen is unknown. The PCR contained 60 Vbeta and 13 Jbeta primers. Produced via immunoSEQ multiplex PCR; TCRdb's table is partial and in-frame only. The repertoire consists of 95,000 to 150,000 clones, with roughly 14% occurring once and the leading ten covering 1.9%. This CDR3 contains 15 residues. Germline CDR1 and CDR2: MNHNS and SASEGT. V lost 6 bases and J lost 2; bases outside the gene matches: 6. Donors likely had unrecorded immune exposures despite being nominally healthy when sampled. The sample was PBMCs. The chain is built from TRBV6-1 and TRBJ2-2, with 7 bases that match TRBD1. The origin of this receptor is a woman aged 18 to 35 in good health and CMV-seronegative. The CDR3 spells CASSTGTVNTGELFF. CDR3 nucleotide sequence: TGTGCCAGCAGCACCGGGACAGTTAACACCGGGGAGCTGTTTTTT.